This TCR beta chain comes out of a study of T cell responses to AZD1222 COVID-19 vaccine. Overall study results and limits: Donors were mostly white British, more females; clonal diversity possibly underestimated.

A word on this clone: Its target is unknown.

Produced via immunoSEQ multiplex PCR; TCRdb's table is partial and in-frame only. The sample holds 150,000 to 160,000 clones, approximately 91% seen once. Germline CDR1 reads SGHVS; CDR2 reads FQNEAQ. The V end was cut by 5 bases, the J end by 0 bases, with 11 bases between. The CDR3 extends over 15 amino acids. The V gene is TRBV7-8, the J gene TRBJ1-3; maybe TRBD1 (6 bases). This clonotype originated in an adult who received the AZD1222 COVID-19 vaccine. The sample consisted of peripheral blood, taken 28 days after the second AZD1222 dose. Here the CDR3 DNA reads TGTGCCAGCAGCGGGGGCATCTCCTCTGGAAACACCATATATTTT. It specifies CASSGGISSGNTIYF.